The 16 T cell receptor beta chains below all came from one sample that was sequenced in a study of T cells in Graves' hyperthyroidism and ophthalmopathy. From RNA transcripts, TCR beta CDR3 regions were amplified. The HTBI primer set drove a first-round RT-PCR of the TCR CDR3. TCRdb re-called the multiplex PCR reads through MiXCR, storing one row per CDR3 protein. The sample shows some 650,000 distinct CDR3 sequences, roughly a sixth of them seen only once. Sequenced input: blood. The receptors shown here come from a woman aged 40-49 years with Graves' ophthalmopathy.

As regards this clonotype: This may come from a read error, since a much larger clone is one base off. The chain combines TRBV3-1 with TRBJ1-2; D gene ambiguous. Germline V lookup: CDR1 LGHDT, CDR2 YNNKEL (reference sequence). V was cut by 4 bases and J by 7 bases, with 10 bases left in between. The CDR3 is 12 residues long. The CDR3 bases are TGTGCCAGCAGCCGAGATAGGTCTGGCTACACCTTC. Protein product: CASSRDRSGYTF.

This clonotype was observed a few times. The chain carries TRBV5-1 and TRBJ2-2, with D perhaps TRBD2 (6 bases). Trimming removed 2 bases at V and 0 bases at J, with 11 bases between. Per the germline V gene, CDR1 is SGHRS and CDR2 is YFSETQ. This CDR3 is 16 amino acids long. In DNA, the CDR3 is TGCGCCAGCAGCTTTGCGGGGTGGACGAACACCGGGGAGCTGTTTTTT. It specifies CASSFAGWTNTGELFF.

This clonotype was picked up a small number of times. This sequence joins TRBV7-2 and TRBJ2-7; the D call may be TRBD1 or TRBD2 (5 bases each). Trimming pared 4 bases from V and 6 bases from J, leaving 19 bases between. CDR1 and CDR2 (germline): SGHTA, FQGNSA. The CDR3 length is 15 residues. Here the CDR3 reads CASSSQQGRRAEQYF. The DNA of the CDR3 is TGTGCCAGCAGCTCCCAGCAGGGACGCCGCGCCGAGCAGTACTTC. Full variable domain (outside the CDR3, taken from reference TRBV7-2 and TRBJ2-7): GAGVSQSPSNKVTEKGKDVELRCDPISGHTALYWYRQSLGQGLEFLIYFQGNSAPDKSGLPSDRFSAERTGGSVSTLTIQRTQQEDSAVYLCASSSQQGRRAEQYFGPGTRLTVT.

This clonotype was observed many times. CDR3 protein: CASSEEDSRVGTQYF. CDR3 DNA sequence: TGTGCCAGCAGTGAAGAGGACTCGAGGGTGGGGACCCAGTACTTC. V gene TRBV2 combines with J gene TRBJ2-5, with TRBD2 as a possible D gene (5 bases). Germline lookup yields CDR1 SNHLY and CDR2 FYNNEI. CDR3 length equals 15 residues. Trimming left V 1 base short and J 7 bases short, with 16 bases between.

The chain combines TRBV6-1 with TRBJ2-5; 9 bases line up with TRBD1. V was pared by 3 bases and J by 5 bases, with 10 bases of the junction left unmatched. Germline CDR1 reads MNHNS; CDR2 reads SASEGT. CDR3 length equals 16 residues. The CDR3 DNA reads TGTGCCAGCAGTGATATCTACAGGGGGCACGGTGAGACCCAGTACTTC. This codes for CASSDIYRGHGETQYF.

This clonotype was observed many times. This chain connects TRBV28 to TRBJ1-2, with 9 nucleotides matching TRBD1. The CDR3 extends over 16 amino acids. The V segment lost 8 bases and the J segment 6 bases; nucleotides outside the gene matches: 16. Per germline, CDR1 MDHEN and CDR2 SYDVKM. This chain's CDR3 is CASDLIGTGGGDGYTF. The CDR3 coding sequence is TGTGCCAGCGACCTCATAGGCACAGGGGGCGGGGATGGCTACACCTTC.

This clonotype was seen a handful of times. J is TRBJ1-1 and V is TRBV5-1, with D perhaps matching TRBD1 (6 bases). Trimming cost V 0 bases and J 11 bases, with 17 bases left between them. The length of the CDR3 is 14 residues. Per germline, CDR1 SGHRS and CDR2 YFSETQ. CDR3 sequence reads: CASSLEGVPGLAFF. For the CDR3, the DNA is TGCGCCAGCAGCTTGGAGGGGGTTCCGGGTTTGGCTTTCTTT.

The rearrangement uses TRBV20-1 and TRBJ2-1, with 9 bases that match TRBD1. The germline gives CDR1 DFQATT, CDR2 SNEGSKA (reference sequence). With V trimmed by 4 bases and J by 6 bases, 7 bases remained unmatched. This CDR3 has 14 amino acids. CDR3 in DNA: TGCAGTGCTATGCGGGACAGGGTCACCAATGAGCAGTTCTTC. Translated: CSAMRDRVTNEQFF.

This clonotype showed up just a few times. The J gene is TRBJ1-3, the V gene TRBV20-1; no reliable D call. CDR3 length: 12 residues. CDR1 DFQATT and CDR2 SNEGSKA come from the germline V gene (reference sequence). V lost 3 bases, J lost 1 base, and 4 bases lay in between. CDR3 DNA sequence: TGCAGTGCTAGCCCGTCTGGAAACACCATATATTTT. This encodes CSASPSGNTIYF.

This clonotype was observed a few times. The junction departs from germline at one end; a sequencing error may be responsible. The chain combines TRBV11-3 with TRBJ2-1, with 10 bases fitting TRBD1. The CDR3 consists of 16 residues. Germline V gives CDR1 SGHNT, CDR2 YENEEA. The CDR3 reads CASSHLGTGVVNEQFF. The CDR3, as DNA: TGCGCCAGCAGCCACCTGGGGACAGGGGTGGTGAATGAGCAGTTCTTC.

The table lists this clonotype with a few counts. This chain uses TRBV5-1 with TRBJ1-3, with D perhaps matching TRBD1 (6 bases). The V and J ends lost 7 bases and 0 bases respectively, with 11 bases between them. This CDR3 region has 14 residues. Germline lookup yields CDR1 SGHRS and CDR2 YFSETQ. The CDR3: CASGDTTSGNTIYF. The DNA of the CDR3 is TGCGCCAGCGGGGACACCACCTCTGGAAACACCATATATTTT. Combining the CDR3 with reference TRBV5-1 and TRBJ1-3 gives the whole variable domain KAGVTQTPRYLIKTRGQQVTLSCSPISGHRSVSWYQQTPGQGLQFLFEYFSETQRNKGNFPGRFSGRQFSNSRSEMNVSTLELGDSALYLCASGDTTSGNTIYFGEGSWLTVV.

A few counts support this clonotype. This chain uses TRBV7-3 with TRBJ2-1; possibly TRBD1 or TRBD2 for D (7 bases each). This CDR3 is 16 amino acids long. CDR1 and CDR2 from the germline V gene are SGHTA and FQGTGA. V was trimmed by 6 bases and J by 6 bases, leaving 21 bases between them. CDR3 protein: CASSPTGEGRGNEQFF. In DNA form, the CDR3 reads TGTGCCAGCAGTCCCACAGGGGAGGGCCGGGGCAATGAGCAGTTCTTC. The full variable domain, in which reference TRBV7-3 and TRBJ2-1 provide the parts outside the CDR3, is GAGVSQTPSNKVTEKGKYVELRCDPISGHTALYWYRQSLGQGPEFLIYFQGTGAADDSGLPNDRFFAVRPEGSVSTLKIQRTERGDSAVYLCASSPTGEGRGNEQFFGPGTRLTVL.

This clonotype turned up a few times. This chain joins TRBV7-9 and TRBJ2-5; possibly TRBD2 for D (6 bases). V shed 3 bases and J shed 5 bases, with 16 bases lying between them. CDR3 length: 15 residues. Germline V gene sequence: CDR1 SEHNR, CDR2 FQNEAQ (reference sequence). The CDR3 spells CASSLGRLVAETQYF. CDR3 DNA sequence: TGTGCCAGCAGCTTGGGGAGGCTCGTGGCGGAGACCCAGTACTTC.

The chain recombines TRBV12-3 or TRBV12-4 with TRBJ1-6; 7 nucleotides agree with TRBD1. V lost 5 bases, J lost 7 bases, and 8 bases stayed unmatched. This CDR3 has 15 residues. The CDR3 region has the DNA TGTGCCAGCAGTCCTAGACAGGGTATAAATTCACCCCTCCACTTT. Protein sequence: CASSPRQGINSPLHF.

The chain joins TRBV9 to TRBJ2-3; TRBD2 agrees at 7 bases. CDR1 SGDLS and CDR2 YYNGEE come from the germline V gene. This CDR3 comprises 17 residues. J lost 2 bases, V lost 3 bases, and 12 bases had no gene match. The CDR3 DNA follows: TGTGCCAGCAGCGCAGCCACCCCAGCGGGGACCACAGATACGCAGTATTTT. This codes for CASSAATPAGTTDTQYF.

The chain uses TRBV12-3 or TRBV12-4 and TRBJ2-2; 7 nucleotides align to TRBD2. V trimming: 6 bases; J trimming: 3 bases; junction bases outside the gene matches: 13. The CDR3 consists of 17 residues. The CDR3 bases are TGTGCCAGCAGCCGGGCCCCAGGTGGGGGGGACACCGGGGAGCTGTTTTTT. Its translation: CASSRAPGGGDTGELFF.